One and the same sample provided the 4 T cell receptor beta chains below, sequenced in a study of glioma-infiltrating T cells. Using RNA template, CDR3s of TCR alpha and beta were amplified with iRepertoire arm-PCR. One entry per CDR3 protein, called by TCRdb with MiXCR from the multiplex PCR reads. The repertoire holds tens of thousands of distinct CDR3 sequences, with roughly 40% as singletons. Sequences were obtained from glioma tissue, nonneoplastic brain tissue, or PBMCs (not recorded which). These receptors came from a human donor with low-grade glioma or glioblastoma, undergoing nonglioma brain surgery, or in good health (not recorded which).

The chain couples TRBV7-8 to TRBJ1-1, with D unclear. Germline CDR1 reads SGHVS; CDR2 reads FQNEAQ. Trimming pared 4 bases from V and 1 base from J, leaving 13 bases between. The CDR3 totals 15 residues. The CDR3 DNA reads TGTGCCAGCAGCTCCCCCGGTGGCTCGAACACTGAAGCTTTCTTT. Protein sequence: CASSSPGGSNTEAFF. Drawing the rest from reference TRBV7-8 and TRBJ1-1, the complete variable domain is GAGVSQSPRYKVAKRGQDVALRCDPISGHVSLFWYQQALGQGPEFLTYFQNEAQLDKSGLPSDRFFAERPEGSVSTLKIQRTQQEDSAVYLCASSSPGGSNTEAFFGQGTRLTVV.

This clonotype was found many times. This chain connects TRBV24-1 to TRBJ2-5; the D is unclear. CDR1 KGHDR and CDR2 SFDVKD come from the germline V gene. The CDR3 covers 13 residues. With 5 bases removed from V and 5 bases from J, the gap between germline ends came to 11 bases. The CDR3 nucleotides are TGTGCCACCAGTGGCCGGGCATACGAGACCCAGTACTTC. This translates into CATSGRAYETQYF.

The sample holds many counts of this clonotype. The chain links TRBV6-2 or TRBV6-3 to TRBJ2-2; tentatively, D is TRBD1 (5 bases). The CDR3 runs to 14 residues. V gave up 2 bases and J gave up 1 base, with 5 bases separating them. CDR1 is MNHEY and CDR2 is SVGEGT in the germline V gene. CDR3 DNA sequence: TGTGCCAGCAGTTACGACAGGAACACCGGGGAGCTGTTTTTT. Encoded protein: CASSYDRNTGELFF.

This clonotype appeared many times. This sequence joins TRBV29-1 and TRBJ2-3; weak D call: TRBD2 (7 bases). CDR3 length: 15 amino acids. Per germline, CDR1 SQVTM and CDR2 ANQGSEA. The V gene lost 5 bases and the J gene lost 4 bases, with 19 bases spanning the gap. The CDR3 loop is CSVPRWGGGSDTQYF. The CDR3 bases are TGCAGCGTTCCCAGATGGGGAGGGGGATCAGATACGCAGTATTTT.